A selection of T cell receptor beta chains follows, all from one sample in a study of cytomegalovirus exposure and HLA in healthy donors. Data came from immunoSEQ multiplex PCR; TCRdb stores just in-frame clones and leaves some out. This table has about 170,000 clones, roughly 84% appearing once. The sample was PBMCs. These receptors all come from a boy aged 2 to 10 in good health and CMV-seronegative. The CDR3 runs from the conserved cysteine through the conserved F or W. The order of the fields is D gene, clone size, V gene, J gene, CDR3 protein, CDR3 DNA. D genes are given only for firm matches. Rows may omit the clone size; those that give it use once, few, many or a size class.

-	-	TRBV9	TRBJ2-7	CASSVSGSYEQYF	TGTGCCAGCAGCGTAAGCGGCTCCTACGAGCAGTACTTC
TRBD1	-	TRBV4-2	TRBJ1-4	CASSHGSGTGAGKLFF	TGTGCCAGCAGCCACGGTTCCGGGACAGGGGCGGGAAAACTGTTTTTT
-	once	TRBV30	TRBJ2-3	CAWDGRGGTDTQYF	TGTGCCTGGGACGGAAGGGGTGGCACAGATACGCAGTATTTT
-	-	TRBV19	TRBJ1-3	CASSIDIGVGGTIYF	TGTGCCAGTAGTATAGATATCGGAGTTGGCGGCACCATATATTTT
TRBD1	-	TRBV11-2	TRBJ2-7	CASSSPRDRGYEQYF	TGTGCCAGCAGCTCACCTCGGGACAGGGGTTACGAGCAGTACTTC
-	few	TRBV2	TRBJ2-1	CASTLTPPEGGEQFF	TGTGCCAGCACTCTTACTCCGCCTGAAGGAGGGGAGCAGTTCTTC
TRBD2	-	TRBV27	TRBJ2-1	CASTREGGINGSYNEQFF	TGTGCCAGCACCCGGGAGGGAGGGATTAACGGCTCCTACAATGAGCAGTTCTTC
TRBD2	-	TRBV13	TRBJ2-3	CASSSYHRLAGGGDTQYF	TGTGCCAGCAGCTCCTACCACCGACTAGCGGGGGGCGGAGATACGCAGTATTTT
-	-	TRBV5-6	TRBJ1-1	CASSLAEDSSNTEAFF	TGTGCCAGCAGCTTGGCCGAGGACAGTTCTAACACTGAAGCTTTCTTT
-	-	TRBV6-1	TRBJ2-5	CASSEIRRGETQYF	TGTGCCAGCAGTGAAATTAGGAGAGGAGAGACCCAGTACTTC
-	-	TRBV7-2	TRBJ2-5	CASSSYQETQYF	TGTGCCAGCAGCTCCTACCAAGAGACCCAGTACTTC